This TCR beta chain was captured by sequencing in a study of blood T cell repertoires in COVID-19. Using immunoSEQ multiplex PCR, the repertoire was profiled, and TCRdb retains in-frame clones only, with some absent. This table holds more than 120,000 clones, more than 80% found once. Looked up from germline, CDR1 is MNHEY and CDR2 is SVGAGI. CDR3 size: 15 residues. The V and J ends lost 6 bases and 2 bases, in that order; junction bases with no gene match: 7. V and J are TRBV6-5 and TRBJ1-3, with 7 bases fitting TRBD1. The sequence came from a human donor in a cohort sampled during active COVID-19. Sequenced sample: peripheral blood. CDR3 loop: CASRRQGEAGNTIYF. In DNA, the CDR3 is TGTGCCAGCAGAAGACAGGGTGAGGCTGGAAACACCATATATTTT.